The clone carrying this T cell receptor (beta chain) occurred many times. Its target is not known. This specimen belongs to a study of response to subunit inactivated influenza vaccine. V shed 7 bases and J shed 5 bases, with 11 bases lying between them. CDR1 and CDR2 from the germline V gene are SQVTM and ANQGSEA. The CDR3 length is 11 residues. Findings of the study overall: The authors proposed limited new T cell recruitment per seasonal influenza vaccination.

One entry per CDR3 protein results from TCRdb running MiXCR on the RT-PCR reads. The table records over 400,000 distinct CDR3 sequences, over 10% of them present only once. The V gene is TRBV29-1, the J gene TRBJ1-1, with D unresolved. The sequence came from a middle-aged man who received an inactivated influenza vaccine. The sample was PBMCs from blood, taken roughly 48 days after vaccination. Here the CDR3 reads CSASRGTEAFF. CDR3 DNA sequence: TGCAGCGCTTCGCGGGGTACTGAAGCTTTCTTT. The variable domain in full, completed from reference TRBV29-1 and TRBJ1-1, reads SAVISQKPSRDICQRGTSLTIQCQVDSQVTMMFWYRQQPGQSLTLIATANQGSEATYESGFVIDKFPISRPNLTFSTLTVSNMSPEDSSIYLCSASRGTEAFFGQGTRLTVV.